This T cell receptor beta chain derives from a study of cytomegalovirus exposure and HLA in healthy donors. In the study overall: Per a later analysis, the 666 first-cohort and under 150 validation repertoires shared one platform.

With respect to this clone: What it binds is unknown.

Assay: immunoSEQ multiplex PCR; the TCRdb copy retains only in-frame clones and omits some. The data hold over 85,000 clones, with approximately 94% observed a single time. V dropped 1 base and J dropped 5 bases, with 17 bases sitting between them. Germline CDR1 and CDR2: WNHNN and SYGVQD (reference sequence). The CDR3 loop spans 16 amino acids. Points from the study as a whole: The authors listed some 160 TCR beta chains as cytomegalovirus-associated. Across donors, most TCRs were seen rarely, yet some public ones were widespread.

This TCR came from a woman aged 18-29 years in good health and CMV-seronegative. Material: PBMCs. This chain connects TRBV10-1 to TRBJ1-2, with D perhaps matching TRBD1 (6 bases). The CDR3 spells CASSEYRDGSPYGYTF. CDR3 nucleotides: TGCGCCAGCAGTGAGTACAGGGACGGTTCTCCTTATGGCTACACCTTC.